Sequencing of this TCR beta chain was carried out in a study of T cells in localized non-small cell lung cancer (TCRdb year 2020). For context, the study as a whole: The study analyzed T cell repertoires of hundreds of early-stage NSCLC patients, comparing tumors and uninvolved tumor-adjacent lungs. The cohort consisted of about 240 treatment-naive NSCLC patients whose localized lung tumors had been resected. A mean age of roughly 64 years was recorded for the NSCLC patients, of whom under 150 were male and 107 were female. Study-level results and caveats: Uninvolved tumor-adjacent lung showed the highest T cell clonality, higher than tumor, which suggests more focused antigenic responses in the uninvolved tumor-adjacent lung. Because multi-region sequencing of the tumors was not done, intratumor heterogeneity could not be ruled out. Because the study design was exploratory, TCR variables were selected using unadjusted p-values without false-discovery rate correction. A median of roughly 58 of the top 100 tumor clones were detected in paired uninvolved adjacent lung, and 28 of these tumor clones were also found among the top 100 clones of the paired uninvolved adjacent lung. Higher T cell density in blood was associated with longer overall survival, whereas higher clonality in adjacent lung was associated with shorter survival.

On this clone itself: This receptor's antigen is unknown. No base qualities exist here, and no much larger clone lies one base off it.

The CDR3 sequence holds 17 residues, the cysteine and phenylalanine included. The only DNA kept is the CDR3, 51 bases in frame from the first base. V sheds 4 bases and J sheds 5 bases, leaving 21 bases between their ends. Sequences MRHNA (CDR1) and SNTAGT (CDR2) are obtained from the germline V gene. At diagnosis, peripheral blood, uninvolved tumor-adjacent lung and tumor were collected and were preserved as a mix of fresh-frozen and FFPE material. For TCR repertoire profiling, blood samples were analyzed as peripheral blood mononuclear cells. The immunoSEQ Assay was used to sequence TCR beta CDR3 regions from DNA. As for the authors' bioinformatics: T cell density was computed as TCR beta template counts normalized to usable DNA estimated by amplifying housekeeping genes. The preseqR package was used to estimate richness by extrapolating to 400,000 templates for PBMC samples and to 120,000 templates for tissue samples. Clonality was taken to be one minus Pielou's evenness. Tissue-enriched TCRs were identified through differential abundance testing performed on productive amino-acid clonotypes, with a minimum total count of 5 and an alpha of 0.1. The Jaccard Index and the Morisita Overlap Index were used to quantify repertoire overlap between compartments. GLIPH clustered TCR beta CDR3s with public tetramer-defined viral CDR3s; viral motifs required at least three viral sequences plus V-gene enrichment. Here the immuneACCESS table is served through TCRdb, limited to in-frame sequences with V and J called. Missing clones are a known gap in these copies; in checked studies unresolved V genes cover under half, and the rest lacks a known reason. V and J calls and clone size are copied from that table; D and trimming were computed from the DNA. Recorded for this sample are around 30,000 clones; approximately 94% of them occurred a single time. The ten top clones hold about 0.7% of the sample.

The sample here was peripheral blood, taken before any cancer treatment. This receptor was taken from a woman aged 35 to 69 with stage I lung adenocarcinoma. The receptor chain draws on TRBV6-4 and TRBJ2-1; the D gene identity is not certain. The CDR3 amino acid sequence is: CASSGLKFYLPDNEQFF. The nucleotide sequence is given as TGTGCCAGCAGTGGCCTCAAATTTTACCTCCCCGACAATGAGCAGTTCTTC.